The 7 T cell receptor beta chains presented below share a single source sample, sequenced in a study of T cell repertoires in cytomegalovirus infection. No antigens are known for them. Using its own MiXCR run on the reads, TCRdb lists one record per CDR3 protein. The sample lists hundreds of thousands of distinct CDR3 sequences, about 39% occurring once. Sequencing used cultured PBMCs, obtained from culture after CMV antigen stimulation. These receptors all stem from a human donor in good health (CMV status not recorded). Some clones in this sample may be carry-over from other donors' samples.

CDR3 protein: CASSFDSGHPYEQYF. The CDR3 DNA is TGTGCCAGCAGCTTCGACAGCGGGCACCCGTACGAGCAGTACTTC. The J gene is TRBJ2-7, the V gene TRBV7-2; D perhaps matches TRBD2 (6 bases). Germline V gene sequence: CDR1 SGHTA, CDR2 FQGNSA. CDR3 length equals 15 residues. Trimming took off 3 bases at V and 4 bases at J, with 16 bases between the two ends.

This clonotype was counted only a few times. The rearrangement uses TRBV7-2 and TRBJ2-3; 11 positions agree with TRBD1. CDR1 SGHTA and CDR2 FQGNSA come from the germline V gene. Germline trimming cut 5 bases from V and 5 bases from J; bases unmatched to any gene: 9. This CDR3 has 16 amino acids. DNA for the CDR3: TGTGCCAGCAGCCCACCGGGACAGGGGGGCAGAGATACGCAGTATTTT. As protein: CASSPPGQGGRDTQYF.

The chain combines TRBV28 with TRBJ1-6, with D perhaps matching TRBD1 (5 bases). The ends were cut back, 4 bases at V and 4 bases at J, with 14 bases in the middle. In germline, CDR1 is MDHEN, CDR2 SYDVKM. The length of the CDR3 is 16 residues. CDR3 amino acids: CASSSYSDRYNSPLHF. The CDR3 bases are TGTGCCAGCAGTTCCTACTCAGACAGATATAATTCACCCCTCCACTTT.

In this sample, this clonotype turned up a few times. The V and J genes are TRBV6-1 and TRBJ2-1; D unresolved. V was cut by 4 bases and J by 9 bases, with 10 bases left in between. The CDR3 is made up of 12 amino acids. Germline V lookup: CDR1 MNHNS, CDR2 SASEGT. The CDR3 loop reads CASSVAVFEQFF. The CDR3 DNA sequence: TGTGCCAGCAGTGTGGCTGTTTTTGAGCAGTTCTTC.

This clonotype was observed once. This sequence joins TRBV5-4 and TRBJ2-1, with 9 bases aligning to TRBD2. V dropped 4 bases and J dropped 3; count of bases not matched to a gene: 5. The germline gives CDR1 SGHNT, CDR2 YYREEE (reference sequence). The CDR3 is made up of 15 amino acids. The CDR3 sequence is CASSGGLANYNEQFF. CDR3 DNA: TGTGCCAGCAGCGGCGGACTAGCGAACTACAATGAGCAGTTCTTC.

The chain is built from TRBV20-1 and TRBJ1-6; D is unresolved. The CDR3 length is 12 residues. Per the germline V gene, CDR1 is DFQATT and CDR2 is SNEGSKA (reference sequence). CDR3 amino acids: CSVGGNVSPLHF. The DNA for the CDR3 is TGCAGCGTAGGAGGAAATGTTTCACCCCTCCACTTT.

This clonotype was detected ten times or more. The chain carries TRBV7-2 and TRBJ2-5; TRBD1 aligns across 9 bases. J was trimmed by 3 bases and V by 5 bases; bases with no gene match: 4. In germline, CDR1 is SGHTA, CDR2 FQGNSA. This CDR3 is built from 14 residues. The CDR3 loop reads CASSIRQGEETQYF. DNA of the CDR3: TGTGCCAGCAGCATCCGACAGGGGGAAGAGACCCAGTACTTC.